This TCR beta chain was observed in a study of cytomegalovirus exposure and HLA in healthy donors (dated by TCRdb to 2017 to 2019). Study-wide context: In an earlier analysis of several hundred of the donors, 276 Gb of sequence data and 100 million or so unique TCR beta sequences from 150 million to 200 million T cells were reported. An early release that covered about 600 HLA-typed donors contained approximately 300 gigabases of sequencing data and 70 million to 100 million unique TCR sequences. Among the approximately 400 genotyped donors, about 85% belonged to the genetic ancestry cluster associated with self-reported Caucasian donors. The study was designed to test whether signatures of past pathogen exposure could be identified by cataloging public T cell receptors. The study used immunosequencing to profile the T cell repertoires of several hundred subjects and linked those repertoires to cytomegalovirus serostatus. Along with the approximately 600-subject first cohort, a separate validation cohort of 120 different subjects was used. To predict cytomegalovirus infection status, the study combined high-throughput TCR immunosequencing, statistical association of individual TCRs with disease status, and machine learning. A later analysis re-analyzed previously published TCR beta repertoires from 550 to 700 donors and added high-resolution HLA genotyping to study TCR occurrence patterns. In the later analysis, no new phenotypic data were used to find candidate immune exposures; instead, reliance was placed on TCR beta sequences and their occurrence across donors. An earlier analysis of approximately 580 of the donors used high-throughput TCR beta sequencing to judge whether each TCR beta V gene segment behaved as functional or pseudogenic. Donor age, sex, ethnicity and CMV serostatus were compiled together with the repertoire data. In a later genetic analysis, genome-wide SNP genotypes for about 55% of the roughly 700 donors were used, and that subset was treated as a discovery cohort. Every discovery cohort repertoire had been produced on one sequencing platform. HLA typing covered class I and class II loci at four-digit resolution. The number of typed donors differed by locus: about 620-640 for A, B, C, DRB1 and DQB1; approximately 530 for DQA1; 606 for DPA1; and roughly 470 for DPB1. Because of strong linkage in the cohort, a few DR-DQ haplotypes were treated as single units for association and clustering. Among roughly 370 genotyped donors of the cohort, an average of approximately 250,000 unique TCR beta nucleotide sequences were sequenced per donor, around a sixth of them non-productive. On the study overall, not on this receptor specifically: Some IMGT-functional V segments, including TRBV6-2 and TRBV6-3, could not be told apart with the 87-base-pair reads, so those segments were excluded. A later analysis reported that several top co-occurrence clusters appeared linked to parvovirus B19, influenza, CMV and Epstein-Barr virus. Cytomegalovirus status was reported to be diagnosed by the classifier with high specificity and sensitivity in both the original and validation cohorts. In a later analysis, HLA-associated TCR beta chains showed more clonal expansion and lower generation probabilities than non-associated chains that were equally common. Broadly in line with IMGT annotations, most TCR beta V segments showed up in productive rearrangements about 90% or about 30% of the time in an earlier analysis of approximately 640 of the donors. In a later analysis, about 17,000 TCR beta sequences were associated with specific HLA alleles at a false discovery rate of 0.05. Because some donors lacked HLA typing at each locus, the association tests relied only on the typed subset. This cohort had only TCR beta chains sequenced, and the lack of alpha or paired-chain data limited which features could be detected. In a later analysis, most CMV-associated TCR beta chains were found to appear HLA-restricted, with HLA associations seemingly driven largely by CMV exposure. A cluster of highly shared sequence variants was judged likely to represent a technical artifact of the sequencing pipeline. A few of the identified cytomegalovirus-associated TCR beta chains were confirmed in vitro to be specific for cytomegalovirus antigens. Fewer than 20 rarely observed V segments, including chromosome 9 orphons, were excluded from the earlier analysis of just under 600 of the donors because counts were too low. Assigning TCR associations to individual alleles was difficult when HLA alleles, especially DR and DQ, strongly co-occurred. A later analysis found that TCR association rates varied across HLA loci, with DRB1 alleles showing the most associated TCRs and HLA-C alleles the fewest. Most TCR sequences were seen in very few donors, while some public TCRs were found in many individuals. The only immune exposure information available for the cohort was CMV serostatus. In a later genetic analysis, fewer N-insertions in productive TCRs were reported among donors in an Asian-associated ancestry cluster than the roughly 700-donor mean. V-gene and J-gene trimming of TCR beta chains was associated with a missense DCLRE1C variant in a later genetic analysis, and the association was replicated in an independent cohort. A further reported finding was that TCR beta sequences accurately predicted the HLA-A and HLA-B alleles for most subjects in the first cohort. A total of about 180 TCR beta chains were listed by the study as associated with cytomegalovirus. The presence/absence analyses assumed that sequencing depth was roughly uniform across donors, and that assumption may not be true. It was suggested by the authors that the approach could potentially be generalized to other disease states and immunological phenotypes. Linkage disequilibrium might explain the correlated functional status among segregating V segments, but an unknown experimental factor could not be excluded.

Counted from cysteine to phenylalanine, this CDR3 has 17 amino acids. Only the CDR3 part of the read is kept: 51 bases, read in frame from the first base. From the germline V gene, CDR1 is MNHNS and CDR2 is SASEGT. Unmatched junction bases come to 9, with V trimmed by 4 bases and J by 7 bases. The table lists this clone with a count of one. The antigen it recognizes is unknown. No base quality information exists; no much larger clone differs at one position. Library preparation used the immunoSEQ multiplex PCR assay. For the multiplex PCR, a mixture combining 60 forward primers for TCR Vbeta segments and 13 reverse primers for TCR Jbeta segments was used. A multiplex PCR assay on genomic DNA amplified the CDR3 region of rearranged TCR beta genes. On the Illumina HiSeq System, the amplified TCR beta libraries were sequenced as 87-base-pair reads. For the original study's pipeline: In a later analysis, tens of millions of unique TCR beta chains were counted across the 666 repertoires, and about 9.9 million of these chains were shared by at least two donors. Raw reads were error-corrected and collapsed into unique sequences with a nearest-neighbor algorithm that merged closely related sequences to remove PCR and sequencing errors. To assign V, D and J gene segments, CDR3 sequences were aligned to IMGT reference sequences. For a sequence to be retained, at least a six-nucleotide match to both a V gene segment and a J gene segment was required. A rearrangement was called productive if the CDR3 had no stop codons and remained in frame with V and J, and every other rearrangement was called non-productive. CDR3 was defined by IMGT convention, running from the second conserved V-encoded cysteine to the conserved J-encoded phenylalanine. The earlier analysis of 500 to 650 of the donors excluded any sequence lacking an unambiguous match to a single V gene segment. In an earlier analysis of some 590 of the donors, V segments were called functional above 56.7% productive rearrangements and were called segregating when the between-donor standard deviation exceeded 5%. A statistical classification framework was built to diagnose cytomegalovirus status from the catalog of TCR beta chain sequences. In a later analysis, TCR nucleotide sequences were compared against IMGT/GENE-DB human TR gene sequences so that V and J genes could be assigned. In a later analysis, CDR3 sequences and most-parsimonious VDJ recombination scenarios were assigned using the TCRdist pipeline. In a later analysis, each TCR beta chain was defined by its CDR3 amino acid sequence together with its V-gene family, and reads without a unique V-gene family were excluded. In a later analysis, 500 to 650 highly shared, low-generation-probability nucleotide sequences were removed to address suspected cross-contamination and a sequencing artifact. In a later analysis, a clonal expansion index was calculated for each public chain from normalized within-repertoire ranks of inferred template counts. In a later analysis, generation probabilities were computed with a VDJ recombination model fitted to out-of-frame rearrangements, and the resulting probabilities were checked against IGoR. Hypergeometric tests were used in a later analysis to score TCR-TCR, TCR-HLA and TCR-CMV co-occurrence, with a repertoire-size bias correction applied to the TCR pairs. False discovery rates were estimated in a later analysis by permuting HLA or CMV assignments 20 times. In a later analysis, co-occurring TCRs were grouped using DBSCAN, with TCRdist sequence similarity added in when clustering inside HLA-allele-positive subsets. For co-occurrence clustering, repertoires with fewer than 30,000 or more than 120,000 public chains were excluded, along with five or six repertoires with anomalous nucleotide sharing. TCRdb's version of the immuneACCESS table is confined to in-frame rearrangements and falls short of the full clone set. An unresolved V gene accounts for under half of the shortfall where checked; the remainder is of unknown origin. V and J calls and clone size are as listed in that table; D and trimming were resolved from the DNA. The sample table shows around 150,000 clones, and around 80% are seen once. The top ten hold about 6.5% of the sample.

The cohort comprised under 700 healthy bone marrow donors. Cohort members were all nominally healthy when sampled, although unrecorded immune exposures were likely present. The donor tested CMV seropositive, placing the donor among the 250 to 350 seropositive members of the cohort. A peripheral blood sample was collected from each donor, and TCR beta sequencing was performed on peripheral blood mononuclear cells. Genomic DNA was extracted from the blood cell samples with the Qiagen DNeasy Blood Extraction Kit. Sequencing was carried out using PBMCs. This chain joins TRBV6-1 to TRBJ2-1, with TRBD2 identical over 14 junction bases. This receptor was identified in a man aged 35-49 years in good health and CMV-seropositive. The CDR3 reads CASSGQGRTSGRNEQFF. The sequenced DNA is TGTGCCAGCAGTGGACAGGGGAGGACTAGCGGGAGGAATGAGCAGTTCTTC.